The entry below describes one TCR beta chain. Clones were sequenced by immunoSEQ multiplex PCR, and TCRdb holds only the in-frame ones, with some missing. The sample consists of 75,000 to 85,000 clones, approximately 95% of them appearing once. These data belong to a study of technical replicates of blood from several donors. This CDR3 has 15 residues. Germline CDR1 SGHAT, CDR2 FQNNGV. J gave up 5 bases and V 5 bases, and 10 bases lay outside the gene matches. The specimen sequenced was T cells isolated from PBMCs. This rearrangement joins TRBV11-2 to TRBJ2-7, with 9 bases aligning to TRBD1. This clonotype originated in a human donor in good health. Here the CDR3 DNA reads TGTGCCAGCAGCGCCCCCGGGACAGGGAATCACGAGCAGTACTTC. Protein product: CASSAPGTGNHEQYF.